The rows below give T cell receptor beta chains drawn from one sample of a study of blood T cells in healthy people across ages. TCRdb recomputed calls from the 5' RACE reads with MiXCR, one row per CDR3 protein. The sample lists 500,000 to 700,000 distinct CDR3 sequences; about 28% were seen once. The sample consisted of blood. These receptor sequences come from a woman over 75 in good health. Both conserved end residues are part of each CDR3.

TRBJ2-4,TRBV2,CASDLGGAQDIQYF
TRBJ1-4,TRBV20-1,CSAGYRDSIEKLFF
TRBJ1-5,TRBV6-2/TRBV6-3,CASREGQGHQPQHF
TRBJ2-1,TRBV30,CAWTSPGLAGGPYNEQFF
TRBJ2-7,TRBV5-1,CASSPEAGLTYEQYF
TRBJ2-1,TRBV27,CASSILTTSGGLYNEQFF
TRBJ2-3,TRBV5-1,CASSFPSGGDTDTQYF
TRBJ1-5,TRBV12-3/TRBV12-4,CASSSRGPQHF
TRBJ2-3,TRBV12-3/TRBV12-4,CASTRNPGGAGVDTQYF
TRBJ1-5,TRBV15,CATSRGQLNQPQHF
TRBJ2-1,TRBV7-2,CASSLDPGRGSEQFF
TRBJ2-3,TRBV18,CASSPPGLAGADTQYF
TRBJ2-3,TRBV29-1,CSVGDGGTSTDTQYF
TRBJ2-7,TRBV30,CAWSGGGLSYEQYF
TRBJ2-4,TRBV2,CANRRTGAGGDIQYF
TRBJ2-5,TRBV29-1,CSVRTSGQETQYF
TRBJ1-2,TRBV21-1,CASSKEQGDYGYTF
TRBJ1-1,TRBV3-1,CASSRRGGSTEAFF